Listed here is a single T cell receptor (beta chain). Its antigen is still unknown. The length of the CDR3 is 14 residues. The junction had 6 bases not matched to a gene; V was cut back by 5 bases and J by 2 bases. Germline assignment: CDR1 SGHDT and CDR2 YYEEEE. TEMRA cells were FACS-enriched, with CD8+ and CD4+ T cells isolated negatively. The sample is drawn from a study of CD8 T cells in Susac syndrome. Study-wide findings and caveats: The study recognized that the number of individuals in its TCR sequencing and HLA analysis was relatively small.

RNA amounts of about 0.5 to 1 ug underwent reverse transcription with random hexamers. With immunoSEQ multiplex PCR, TCR beta CDR3 was amplified across 54 Vbeta and 13 Jbeta. TCRdb re-called the immunoSEQ multiplex PCR reads through MiXCR, storing one row per CDR3 protein. The table shows 100,000 or so distinct CDR3 sequences, with less than 95% occurring only once. This TCR came from a human donor in good health. The V gene is TRBV5-6, the J gene TRBJ2-5; 7 bases map to TRBD1. Sequenced: CD8+ T cells from PBMCs. The DNA for the CDR3 is TGTGCCAGCAGACCTACAGGGGTTCAAGAGACCCAGTACTTC. Amino acid sequence: CASRPTGVQETQYF. The whole variable domain, remainder taken from reference TRBV5-6 and TRBJ2-5, is DAGVTQSPTHLIKTRGQQVTLRCSPKSGHDTVSWYQQALGQGPQFIFQYYEEEERQRGNFPDRFSGHQFPNYSSELNVNALLLGDSALYLCASRPTGVQETQYFGPGTRLLVL.